This TCR beta chain was recovered during a study of human T cells and chemical hapten exposure. At the level of the study: The upper back received 0.01% DPC by patch testing, with results read at 6 days. Patients were mainly female, each with alopecia areata, totalis or universalis.

The time point is: patch test 3, about 24 weeks after DPC sensitization. Treatment in this sample: therapeutic diphenylcyclopropenone sensitization with weekly scalp DPC. J lost 1 base, V lost 4 bases, and 7 bases had no gene match. The CDR3 covers 17 residues. CDR1 DFQATT and CDR2 SNEGSKA come from the germline V gene (reference sequence). Via MiXCR, TCRdb re-called the RACE reads, giving one row per CDR3 protein. The sample lists 190,000 or so distinct CDR3 sequences; around a quarter were seen once. The chain recombines TRBV20-1 with TRBJ2-3; TRBD2 matches 14 bases. This material consisted of whole blood, taken in connection with sensitization to the hapten diphenylcyclopropenone (DPC). The receptor was isolated from a woman aged 40-49 years with alopecia areata. Some clones in this sample may be carry-over from other donors' samples. CDR3 DNA sequence: TGCAGTGCTACGGGACTAGCGGGAGATGCTGGCACAGATACGCAGTATTTT. It codes for CSATGLAGDAGTDTQYF.